The clone carrying this TCR beta chain occurred a few times. What it binds is not known. Produced via immunoSEQ multiplex PCR; TCRdb's table is partial and in-frame only. The repertoire holds 100,000 to 140,000 clones, with around 91% as singletons. Unmatched junction bases numbered 7, after V lost 1 base and J lost 9 bases. The CDR3 totals 15 residues. Per germline, CDR1 SGHTA and CDR2 FQGNSA. The data belong to a study of T cell responses to AZD1222 COVID-19 vaccine. At the level of the study: Pooling covered second doses at about 4 or about 12 weeks.

General study results and limits: Repertoires were obtained only post-peak T cell response. Spike as a whole was targeted by vaccine-associated CD4 TCRs, dominant at 160-218 and 743-854. Females made up more of the donors, who were largely white British, and clonal diversity may have come out too low.

This clonotype originated in an adult in good health. Sample: peripheral blood, taken on day 0 of AZD1222 vaccination. This chain joins TRBV7-2 and TRBJ2-5; 11 nucleotides line up with TRBD2. CDR3 region: CASSLERSSGGSQYF. Written as DNA, the CDR3 is TGTGCCAGCAGCTTAGAACGTTCTAGCGGGGGGTCCCAGTACTTC.